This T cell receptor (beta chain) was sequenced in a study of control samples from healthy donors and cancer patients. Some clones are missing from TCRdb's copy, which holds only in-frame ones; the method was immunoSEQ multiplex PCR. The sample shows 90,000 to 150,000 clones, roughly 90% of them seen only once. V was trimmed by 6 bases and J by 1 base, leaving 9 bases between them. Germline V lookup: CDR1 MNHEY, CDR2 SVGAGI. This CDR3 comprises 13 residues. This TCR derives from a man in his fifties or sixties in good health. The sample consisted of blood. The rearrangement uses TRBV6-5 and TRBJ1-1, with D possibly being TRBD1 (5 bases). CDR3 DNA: TGTGCCAGCAGGGGACGGACGAACACTGAAGCTTTCTTT. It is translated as CASRGRTNTEAFF.